The T cell receptor beta chain under discussion was sequenced for a study of blood T cell repertoires in COVID-19. Study as a whole: T cells, B-cell-depleted T cells, or PBMCs supplied cDNA or gDNA.

V was cut by 7 bases and J by 2 bases, with 15 bases left in between. Germline loops: CDR1 MDHEN, CDR2 SYDVKM. The CDR3 loop spans 15 amino acids. This clone was recorded only once. As originally analysed: Amplifying reference gene primers gave estimates of nucleated cell counts. Here immunoSEQ multiplex PCR was the method, and the copy in TCRdb shows in-frame clones only, minus some. That table furnishes V, J and clone size, whereas the DNA furnished D and trimming. The sample carries more than 9,500 clones, 65% to 90% recorded once. Source material: peripheral blood. The receptor's source is a woman aged 60 to 75 with acute or convalescent COVID-19. The chain recombines TRBV28 with TRBJ1-3, with a possible D match to TRBD1 (5 bases). The CDR3 DNA reads as TGTGCCAGCAACTACGGGGGGAGGACTGGAAACACCATATATTTT. Amino acids: CASNYGGRTGNTIYF.